These T cell receptor beta chains were read from a single sample in a study of beta chain features in type 1 diabetes. The assay was immunoSEQ multiplex PCR, and TCRdb's table has in-frame clones only and misses some. The data hold 550,000 to 850,000 clones, with roughly an eighth observed a single time. Sequencing was carried out using naive CD4+ T cells from blood. The origin of the receptors is a man in his late teens or twenties with type 1 diabetes. Both conserved end residues are part of each CDR3. Fields, in order: V gene, J gene, CDR3 protein.

TRBV6-6	TRBJ1-2	CASSYYEGYTF
TRBV18	TRBJ1-1	CASSPPSRGPLNTEAFF
TRBV30	TRBJ1-1	CAWSRGVNTEAFF
TRBV2	TRBJ2-7	CASSETRAESYEQYF
TRBV7-9	TRBJ1-2	CASSTYTANYGYTF
TRBV15	TRBJ2-7	CATSRADRRRYEQYF
TRBV5-1	TRBJ2-7	CASSRGEVSSYEQYF
TRBV5-1	TRBJ1-1	CASSLTGESTEAFF
TRBV30	TRBJ2-3	CAWSAIAGGPGDTQYF
TRBV2	TRBJ1-5	CASSEEFGQPQHF
TRBV5-1	TRBJ2-2	CASSFGGELFF